Following are 14 T cell receptor beta chains from one sample sequenced in a study of blood T cells in healthy people across ages. Through a sample-barcoded 5' primer and a J-beta primer mix, a second PCR was run for roughly 7 to 11 cycles. Via MiXCR, TCRdb re-called the 5' RACE reads, giving one row per CDR3 protein. The data show 710,000 or so distinct CDR3 sequences, 22% seen once. The sequenced sample was blood. The source is a man aged 65-85 years in good health.

This clonotype was counted a few times. CDR3: CASTRGSSGNTGELFF. DNA for the CDR3: TGTGCCAGCACCAGAGGATCTAGCGGAAACACCGGGGAGCTGTTTTTT. This sequence joins TRBV2 and TRBJ2-2; 7 positions match TRBD2. CDR1 and CDR2 (germline): SNHLY, FYNNEI. The CDR3 sequence is 16 residues long. Trimming cost V 7 bases and J 2 bases; bases outside gene matches: 10.

This clonotype was picked up a small number of times. The rearrangement joins TRBV5-4 to TRBJ2-5; D tentatively fits TRBD1 or TRBD2 (6 bases each). The CDR3 has 15 residues. Trimming took off 1 base at V and 5 bases at J, with 15 bases between the two ends. CDR1 is SGHNT, CDR2 YYREEE, per germline (reference sequence). The DNA of the CDR3 is TGTGCCAGCAGCTTGTCTCAAGGGGGAGGCGAGACCCAGTACTTC. Its translation is CASSLSQGGGETQYF.

The chain joins TRBV29-1 to TRBJ1-1, with a weak D call TRBD1 (6 bases). Germline V gene data show CDR1 as SQVTM and CDR2 as ANQGSEA. This CDR3 comprises 13 residues. The CDR3 DNA reads TGCAGTGCTGTAGGACAGATGAACACTGAAGCTTTCTTT. It translates to CSAVGQMNTEAFF.

This clonotype was seen repeatedly, ten times or more. The V call is TRBV7-6, the J call TRBJ2-5; D remains ambiguous. The V end was cut by 4 bases, the J end by 5 bases, with 11 bases between. Germline loops: CDR1 SGHVS, CDR2 FNYEAQ. CDR3 length: 13 residues. The CDR3 sequence is CASSSLVLETQYF. The CDR3 DNA follows: TGTGCCAGCAGCTCCCTAGTATTGGAGACCCAGTACTTC.

This clonotype appeared a few times. The chain joins TRBV7-9 to TRBJ2-1; no reliable D call. The CDR3 covers 14 residues. CDR1 and CDR2 from the germline V gene are SEHNR and FQNEAQ (reference sequence). V was pared by 5 bases and J by 0 bases, with 8 bases between. Here the CDR3 DNA reads TGTGCCAGCAGCAAGGGTACCTCCTACAATGAGCAGTTCTTC. It translates to CASSKGTSYNEQFF. The full variable domain, in which reference TRBV7-9 and TRBJ2-1 provide the parts outside the CDR3, is DTGVSQNPRHKITKRGQNVTFRCDPISEHNRLYWYRQTLGQGPEFLTYFQNEAQLEKSRLLSDRFSAERPKGSFSTLEIQRTEQGDSAMYLCASSKGTSYNEQFFGPGTRLTVL.

The chain uses TRBV20-1 and TRBJ1-3; possibly TRBD1 for D (5 bases). From germline, CDR1 is DFQATT and CDR2 SNEGSKA (reference sequence). The CDR3 extends over 15 amino acids. With 0 bases removed from V and 4 bases from J, the gap between germline ends came to 13 bases. The CDR3 region is CSAREGGTAGNTIYF. The CDR3 DNA is TGCAGTGCTAGAGAGGGGGGGACGGCAGGAAACACCATATATTTT.

V and J are TRBV6-1 and TRBJ2-5; a weak D match, TRBD2 (6 bases). The end of the DNA aligns better with TRBJ2-1, so the J call may be wrong. The germline V gene encodes CDR1 MNHNS and CDR2 SASEGT. The CDR3 is 14 residues long. This CDR3 is CASRLAAGYNEQFF. In nucleotides, the CDR3 is TGTGCCAGCAGGTTAGCGGCGGGCTACAATGAGCAGTTCTTC.

This clonotype was seen a few times. This chain uses TRBV25-1 with TRBJ2-5, with D possibly matching TRBD2 (5 bases). Trimming pared 2 bases from V and 0 bases from J, leaving 10 bases between. Germline V lookup: CDR1 MGHDK, CDR2 SYGVNS. This CDR3 contains 15 residues. The CDR3 reads CASSERGLYQETQYF. In DNA, the CDR3 is TGTGCCAGCAGTGAAAGAGGACTGTACCAAGAGACCCAGTACTTC.

CDR3: CASSTGYGEKLFF. The DNA for the CDR3 is TGTGCCAGCAGTACAGGGTACGGCGAAAAACTGTTTTTT. The chain uses TRBV28 and TRBJ1-4; a possible D gene is TRBD1 (6 bases). The CDR3 extends over 13 amino acids. CDR1 and CDR2 from the germline V gene are MDHEN and SYDVKM. V was shortened by 5 bases and J by 8 bases, with 12 bases between the two germline ends.

In its sample, this clonotype was seen many times. V and J are TRBV5-6 and TRBJ1-4, with 7 bases identical to TRBD1. CDR3 length equals 13 residues. The ends lost 0 bases at V and 13 bases at J; junction bases unmatched: 6. Germline V lookup: CDR1 SGHDT, CDR2 YYEEEE. In DNA, the CDR3 is TGTGCCAGCAGCTTGGGATGGACAGGAAGACTGTTTTTT. Translation gives CASSLGWTGRLFF.

This rearrangement joins TRBV7-6 to TRBJ2-5; 11 bases map to TRBD2. The CDR3 sequence is 15 residues long. The germline gives CDR1 SGHVS, CDR2 FNYEAQ. J gave up 3 bases and V 5 bases, and 5 bases lay outside the gene matches. The CDR3 bases are TGTGCCAGCAGCCTCCAGGGACTAGCGGAAGAGACCCAGTACTTC. It codes for CASSLQGLAEETQYF.

The rearrangement uses TRBV19 and TRBJ2-7; 11 bases align to TRBD2. The J call may be faulty, since TRBJ2-1 better matches the DNA end. This CDR3 region has 15 residues. The germline V gene has CDR1 LNHDA and CDR2 SQIVND (reference sequence). This CDR3 is CASSPTSGSSGEQFF. Here the CDR3 DNA reads TGTGCCAGTAGTCCCACTAGCGGGAGCTCTGGTGAGCAGTTCTTC.

This clonotype was seen a handful of times. The chain recombines TRBV20-1 with TRBJ2-1, with 11 bases fitting TRBD2. Germline values: CDR1 DFQATT, CDR2 SNEGSKA (reference sequence). The CDR3 spans 14 residues. Unmatched junction bases numbered 5, after V lost 6 bases and J lost 4 bases. The CDR3 region is CSALAGGEYNEQFF. The CDR3 nucleotides read TGCAGTGCCCTAGCGGGGGGCGAGTACAATGAGCAGTTCTTC.

This clonotype was recorded at least ten times. This chain connects TRBV7-2 to TRBJ2-1; D gene unclear. V was shortened by 1 base and J by 10 bases, with 8 bases between the two germline ends. The CDR3 is made up of 12 amino acids. Germline assignment: CDR1 SGHTA and CDR2 FQGNSA. CDR3 DNA sequence: TGTGCCAGCAGCTTAGTCGTGGGCGAGCAGTTCTTC. Translated, it gives CASSLVVGEQFF. Combining the CDR3 with reference TRBV7-2 and TRBJ2-1 gives the whole variable domain GAGVSQSPSNKVTEKGKDVELRCDPISGHTALYWYRQSLGQGLEFLIYFQGNSAPDKSGLPSDRFSAERTGGSVSTLTIQRTQQEDSAVYLCASSLVVGEQFFGPGTRLTVL.